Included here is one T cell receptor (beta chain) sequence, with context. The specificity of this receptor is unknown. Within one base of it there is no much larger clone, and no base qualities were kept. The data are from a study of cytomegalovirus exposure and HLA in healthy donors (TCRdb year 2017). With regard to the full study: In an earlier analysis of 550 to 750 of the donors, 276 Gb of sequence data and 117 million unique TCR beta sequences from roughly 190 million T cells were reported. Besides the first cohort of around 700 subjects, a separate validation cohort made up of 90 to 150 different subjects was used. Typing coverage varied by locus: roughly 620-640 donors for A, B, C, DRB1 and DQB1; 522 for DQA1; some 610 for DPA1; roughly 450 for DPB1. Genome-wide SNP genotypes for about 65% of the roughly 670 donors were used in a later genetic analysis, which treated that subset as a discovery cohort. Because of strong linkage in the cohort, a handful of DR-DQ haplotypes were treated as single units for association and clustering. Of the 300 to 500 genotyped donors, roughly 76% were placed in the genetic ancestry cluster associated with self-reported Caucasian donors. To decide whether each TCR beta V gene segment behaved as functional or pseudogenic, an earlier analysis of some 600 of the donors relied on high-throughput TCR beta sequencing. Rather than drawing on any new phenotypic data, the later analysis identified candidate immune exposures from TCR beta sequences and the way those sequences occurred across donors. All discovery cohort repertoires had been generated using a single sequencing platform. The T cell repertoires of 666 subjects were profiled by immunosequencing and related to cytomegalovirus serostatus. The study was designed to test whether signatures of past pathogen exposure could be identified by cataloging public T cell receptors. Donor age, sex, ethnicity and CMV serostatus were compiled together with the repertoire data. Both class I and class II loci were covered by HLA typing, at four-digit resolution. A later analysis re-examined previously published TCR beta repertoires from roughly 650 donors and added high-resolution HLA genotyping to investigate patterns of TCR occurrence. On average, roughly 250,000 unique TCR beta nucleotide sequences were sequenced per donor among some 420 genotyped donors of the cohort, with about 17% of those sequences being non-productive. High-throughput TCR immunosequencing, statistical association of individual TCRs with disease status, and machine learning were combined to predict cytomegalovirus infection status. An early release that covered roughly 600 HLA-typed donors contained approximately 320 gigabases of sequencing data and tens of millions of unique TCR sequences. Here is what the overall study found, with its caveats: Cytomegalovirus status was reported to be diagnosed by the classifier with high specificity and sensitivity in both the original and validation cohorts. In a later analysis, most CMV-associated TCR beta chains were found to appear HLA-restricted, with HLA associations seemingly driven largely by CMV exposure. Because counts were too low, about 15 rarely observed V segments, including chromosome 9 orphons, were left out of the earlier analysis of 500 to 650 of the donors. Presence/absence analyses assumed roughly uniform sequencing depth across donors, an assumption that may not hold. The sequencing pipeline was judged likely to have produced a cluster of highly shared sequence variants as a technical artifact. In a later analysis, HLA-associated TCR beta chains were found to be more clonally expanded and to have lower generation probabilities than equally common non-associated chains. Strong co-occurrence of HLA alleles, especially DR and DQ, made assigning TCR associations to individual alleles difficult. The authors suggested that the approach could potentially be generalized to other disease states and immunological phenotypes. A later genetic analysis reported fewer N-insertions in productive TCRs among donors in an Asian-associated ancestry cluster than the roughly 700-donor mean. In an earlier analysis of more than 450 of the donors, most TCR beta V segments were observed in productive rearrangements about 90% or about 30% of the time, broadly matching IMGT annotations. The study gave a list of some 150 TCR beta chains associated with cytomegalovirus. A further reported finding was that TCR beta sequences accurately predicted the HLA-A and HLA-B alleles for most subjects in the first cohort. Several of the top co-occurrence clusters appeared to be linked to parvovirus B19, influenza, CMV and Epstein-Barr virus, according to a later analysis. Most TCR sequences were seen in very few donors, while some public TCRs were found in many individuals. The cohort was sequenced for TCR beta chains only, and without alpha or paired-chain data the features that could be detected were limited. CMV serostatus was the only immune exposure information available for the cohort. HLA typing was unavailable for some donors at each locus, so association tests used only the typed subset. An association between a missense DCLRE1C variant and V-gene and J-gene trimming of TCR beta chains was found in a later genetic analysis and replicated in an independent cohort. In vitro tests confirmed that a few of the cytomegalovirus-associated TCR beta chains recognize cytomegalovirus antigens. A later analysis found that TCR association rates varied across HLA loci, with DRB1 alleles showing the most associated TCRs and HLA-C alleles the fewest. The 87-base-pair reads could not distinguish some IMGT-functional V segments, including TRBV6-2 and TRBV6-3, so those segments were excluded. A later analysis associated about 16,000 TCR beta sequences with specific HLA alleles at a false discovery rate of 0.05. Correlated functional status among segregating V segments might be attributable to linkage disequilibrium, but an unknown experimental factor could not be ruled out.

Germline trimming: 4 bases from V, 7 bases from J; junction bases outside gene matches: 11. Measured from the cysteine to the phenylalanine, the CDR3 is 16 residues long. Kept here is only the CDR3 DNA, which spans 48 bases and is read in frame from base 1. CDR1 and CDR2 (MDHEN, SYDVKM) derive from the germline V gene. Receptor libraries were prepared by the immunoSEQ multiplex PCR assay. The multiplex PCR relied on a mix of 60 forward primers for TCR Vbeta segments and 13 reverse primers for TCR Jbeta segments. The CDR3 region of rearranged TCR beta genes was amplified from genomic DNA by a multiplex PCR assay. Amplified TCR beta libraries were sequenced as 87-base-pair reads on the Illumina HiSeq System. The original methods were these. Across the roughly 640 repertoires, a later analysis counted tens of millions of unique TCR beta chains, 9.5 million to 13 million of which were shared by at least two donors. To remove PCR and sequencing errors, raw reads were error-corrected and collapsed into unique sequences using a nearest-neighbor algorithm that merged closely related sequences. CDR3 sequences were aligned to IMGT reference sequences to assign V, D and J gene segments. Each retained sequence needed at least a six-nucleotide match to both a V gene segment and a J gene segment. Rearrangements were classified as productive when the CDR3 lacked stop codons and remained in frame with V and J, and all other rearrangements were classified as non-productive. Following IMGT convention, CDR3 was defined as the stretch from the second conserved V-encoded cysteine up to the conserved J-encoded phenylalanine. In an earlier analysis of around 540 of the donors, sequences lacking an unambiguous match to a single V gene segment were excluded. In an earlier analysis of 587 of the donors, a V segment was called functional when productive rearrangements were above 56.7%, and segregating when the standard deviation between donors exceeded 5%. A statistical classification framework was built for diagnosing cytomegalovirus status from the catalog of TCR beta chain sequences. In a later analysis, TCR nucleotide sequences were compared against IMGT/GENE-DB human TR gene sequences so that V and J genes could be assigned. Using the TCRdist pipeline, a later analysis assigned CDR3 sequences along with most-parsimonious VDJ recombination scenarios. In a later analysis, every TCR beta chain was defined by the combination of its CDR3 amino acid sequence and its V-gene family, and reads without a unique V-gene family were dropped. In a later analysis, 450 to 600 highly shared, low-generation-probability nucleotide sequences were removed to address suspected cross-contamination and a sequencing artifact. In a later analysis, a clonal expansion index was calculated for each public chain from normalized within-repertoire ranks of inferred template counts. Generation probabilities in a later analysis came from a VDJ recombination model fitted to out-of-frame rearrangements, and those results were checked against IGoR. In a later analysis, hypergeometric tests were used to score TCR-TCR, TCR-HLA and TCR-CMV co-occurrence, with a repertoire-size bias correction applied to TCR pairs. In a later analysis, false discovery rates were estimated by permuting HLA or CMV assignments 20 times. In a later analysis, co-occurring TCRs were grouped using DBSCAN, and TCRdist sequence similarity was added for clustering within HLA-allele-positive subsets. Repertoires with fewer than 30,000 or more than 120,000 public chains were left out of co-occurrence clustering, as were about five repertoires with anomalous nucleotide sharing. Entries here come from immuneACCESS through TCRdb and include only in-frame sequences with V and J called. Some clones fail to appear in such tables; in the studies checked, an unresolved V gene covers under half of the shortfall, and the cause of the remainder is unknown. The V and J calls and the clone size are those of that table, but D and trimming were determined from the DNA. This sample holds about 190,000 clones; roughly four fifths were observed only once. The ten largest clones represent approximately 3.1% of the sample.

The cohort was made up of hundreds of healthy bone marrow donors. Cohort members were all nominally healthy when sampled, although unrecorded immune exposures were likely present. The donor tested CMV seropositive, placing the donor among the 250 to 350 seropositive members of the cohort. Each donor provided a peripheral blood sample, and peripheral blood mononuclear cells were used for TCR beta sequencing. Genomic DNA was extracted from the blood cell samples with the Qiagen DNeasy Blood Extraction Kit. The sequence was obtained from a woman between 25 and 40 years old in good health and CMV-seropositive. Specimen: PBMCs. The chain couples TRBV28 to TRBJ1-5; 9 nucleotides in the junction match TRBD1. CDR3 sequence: CASSSRPGQGHQPQHF. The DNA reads TGTGCCAGCAGTTCTCGACCGGGACAGGGCCACCAGCCCCAGCATTTT.